This TCR beta chain was observed in a study of T cell changes during pregnancy in multiple sclerosis. Data came from immunoSEQ multiplex PCR; TCRdb stores just in-frame clones and leaves some out. The sample contains 98,000 or so clones, over 85% of which appear only once. With V trimmed by 6 bases and J by 6 bases, 10 bases remained unmatched. This CDR3 is 15 amino acids long. CDR1 and CDR2 from the germline V gene are ENHRY and SYGVKD. This sequence originates from a female donor with multiple sclerosis, enrolled in a pregnancy study. V gene TRBV10-3 combines with J gene TRBJ1-2; 10 bases are shared with TRBD1. The sample was peripheral blood, taken after pregnancy. In nucleotides, the CDR3 is TGTGCCATCAGGGAGACAGGGGGCAACTATGATGGCTACACCTTC. Translation gives CAIRETGGNYDGYTF.